This T cell receptor beta chain comes out of a study of STAT5B mutations in CD4+ large granular lymphocyte leukemia. Study observations and caveats: About 26% of private leukemic clonotypes occurred rarely in other patients' non-leukemic repertoires.

Healthy controls were blood donor buffy coats. Authors' analysis steps: The detection floor for productive clonotype frequency was 2.59 x 10-5. This table comes from immunoSEQ multiplex PCR, and its TCRdb copy is limited to in-frame clones, with some not included. V and J calls and clone size are given by that table; D and trimming were obtained from the DNA. The sample records roughly 40,000 clones, roughly 80% being singletons. This clone was recorded a few times. Its antigen is undetermined. Sample: CD4+ T cells from blood buffy coats. This TCR came from a human donor in good health.

DNA of the CDR3: TGTGCCAGCAGCACAAGTCCCACCAAGCAGTACTTC. Its protein product is CASSTSPTKQYF. The chain couples TRBV7-2 to TRBJ2-7; no clear D. The CDR3 has 12 residues. CDR1 is SGHTA and CDR2 is FQGNSA in the germline V gene. Trimming cost V 5 bases and J 8 bases, with 13 bases left between them.